The 22 T cell receptor beta chains presented below share a single source sample, sequenced in a study of persistence of HIV-infected CD4 T cells. The libraries were made with immunoSEQ version 4 in survey mode. Sequencing used immunoSEQ multiplex PCR; TCRdb keeps in-frame clones, though not all of them. Among tens of thousands of clones listed, approximately 93% were seen once. Cells were stimulated nonspecifically with anti-CD3/anti-CD28 magnetic beads. Sorting of responding CD4+ T cells relied on upregulated CD40 ligand together with CD69. Which antigens these TCRs recognize remains unknown. This sample comprised CD4+ T cells sorted from PBMCs after approximately 20-hour stimulation, obtained from a patient who received antiretroviral therapy. The receptors here all came from an adult man with HIV who was CMV-seropositive.

This chain joins TRBV4-1 and TRBJ1-2, with 9 nucleotides matching TRBD1. The V gene end was trimmed by 3 bases and the J gene end by 3 bases; junction bases not matched to a gene: 8. The CDR3 is 16 amino acids. CDR1 MGHRA and CDR2 YSYEKL come from the germline V gene. CDR3 sequence reads: CASSQGQGGSDYGYTF. Here the CDR3 DNA reads TGCGCCAGCAGCCAGGGACAGGGCGGATCGGACTATGGCTACACCTTC.

The chain carries TRBV7-9 and TRBJ2-1; 9 bases agree with TRBD1. This CDR3 is 15 amino acids long. CDR1 and CDR2 from the germline V gene are SEHNR and FQNEAQ (reference sequence). V shed 6 bases and J 2 bases; nucleotides not matched to a gene: 5. This CDR3 is CASSAGQGTYNEQFF. CDR3 DNA sequence: TGTGCCAGCAGTGCTGGACAGGGGACCTACAATGAGCAGTTCTTC.

The CDR3 loop is CASSPPGVSGNTIYF. As DNA, the CDR3 is TGTGCCAGCTCACCGCCAGGGGTATCTGGAAACACCATATATTTT. The J gene is TRBJ1-3, the V gene TRBV18, with a tentative D call TRBD1 (6 bases). The CDR3 extends over 15 amino acids. The V and J ends lost 3 bases and 1 base respectively, with 10 bases between them. CDR1 and CDR2 from the germline V gene are KGHSH and LQKENI.

This clone was counted a few times. This chain links TRBV19 with TRBJ1-6, with a tentative D call TRBD1 (6 bases). The V end was cut by 5 bases, the J end by 7 bases, with 9 bases between. The CDR3 spans 13 residues. Germline CDR1 is LNHDA and CDR2 is SQIVND (reference sequence). DNA for the CDR3: TGTGCCAGTAGTTCCAGGGGAAATTCACCCCTCCACTTT. It yields the protein CASSSRGNSPLHF.

The chain links TRBV5-1 to TRBJ2-1; 8 nucleotides align to TRBD1. The V gene end was trimmed by 4 bases and the J gene end by 0 bases; junction bases not matched to a gene: 0. There are 14 residues in the CDR3. The germline V gene encodes CDR1 SGHRS and CDR2 YFSETQ. Here the CDR3 DNA reads TGCGCCAGCAGCGGACAGGGCTCCTACAATGAGCAGTTCTTC. Its translation: CASSGQGSYNEQFF.

A single count supports this clone. This chain connects TRBV19 to TRBJ1-1; TRBD1 might be the D (5 bases). CDR3 length: 15 amino acids. The germline V gene has CDR1 LNHDA and CDR2 SQIVND (reference sequence). Trimming pared 6 bases from V and 4 bases from J, leaving 18 bases between. This CDR3 is CASRADTRVITEAFF. The CDR3, as DNA: TGTGCCAGTAGGGCGGACACCCGGGTGATCACTGAAGCTTTCTTT.

This clone was counted between two and nine times. This rearrangement joins TRBV15 to TRBJ1-6; TRBD1 matches 10 bases. The CDR3 is made up of 15 amino acids. Germline CDR1 LNHNV, CDR2 YYDKDF (reference sequence). The junction had 4 bases not matched to a gene; V was cut back by 3 bases and J by 8 bases. The DNA for the CDR3 is TGTGCCACCAGCAGGGACAGGGGGACCGATTCACCCCTCCACTTT. Translated, it gives CATSRDRGTDSPLHF.

This clone has only one observation. The J gene is TRBJ1-6, the V gene TRBV19; tentative D call: TRBD1 (5 bases). The CDR3 has 12 amino acids. The V gene's germline CDR1 is LNHDA and CDR2 SQIVND (reference sequence). Trimming stripped 5 bases from V and 14 bases from J, with 13 bases between. The CDR3 loop is CASSSRGVTLHF. The CDR3 DNA sequence: TGTGCCAGTAGTTCCCGAGGGGTAACCCTCCACTTT.

The rearrangement joins TRBV7-9 to TRBJ2-1, with D hard to call. The germline gives CDR1 SEHNR, CDR2 FQNEAQ (reference sequence). The CDR3 runs 14 residues. The germline V and J ends were trimmed by 5 bases and 2 bases, with 10 bases remaining between them. The CDR3 region is CASSPARAYNEQFF. DNA for the CDR3: TGTGCCAGCAGCCCGGCCCGGGCCTACAATGAGCAGTTCTTC.

The chain's CDR3 is CASSVERGDRGTYEQYF. CDR3 in DNA: TGTGCCAGCAGCGTAGAAAGGGGGGACAGGGGGACCTACGAGCAGTACTTC. V and J are TRBV9 and TRBJ2-7; 11 bases are a match to TRBD1. V dropped 0 bases and J dropped 2; count of bases not matched to a gene: 7. The CDR3 is made up of 17 amino acids. CDR1 SGDLS and CDR2 YYNGEE come from the germline V gene.

This chain connects TRBV27 to TRBJ1-4, with TRBD1 matching over 9 bases. The CDR3 sequence is 15 residues long. Trimming removed 1 base from V and 10 bases from J; junction bases left unmatched: 7. Germline CDR1 MNHEY, CDR2 SMNVEV (reference sequence). CDR3: CASSLLGTGRVKLFF. DNA for the CDR3: TGTGCCAGCAGTTTATTGGGGACAGGGAGGGTAAAACTGTTTTTT.

The chain carries TRBV5-1 and TRBJ1-2; unclear D gene. The germline CDR1 and CDR2 sequences are SGHRS and YFSETQ. V lost 0 bases to trimming and J lost 3 bases, with 9 bases between them. The CDR3 length is 14 residues. The CDR3 DNA reads as TGCGCCAGCAGCTTGGCCTACAGCTACTATGGCTACACCTTC. As protein: CASSLAYSYYGYTF.

Comments on this clone: In the same sample, other DNA sequences code for this CDR3. The rearrangement joins TRBV19 to TRBJ1-6; D may be TRBD1 (6 bases). Trimming took off 4 bases at V and 7 bases at J, with 14 bases between the two ends. CDR1 is LNHDA and CDR2 is SQIVND in the germline V gene (reference sequence). There are 15 residues in the CDR3. The CDR3 sequence is CASSTSGTLNSPLHF. CDR3 bases: TGTGCCAGTAGTACCTCCGGGACACTAAATTCACCCCTCCACTTT.

The chain links TRBV19 to TRBJ1-2; unclear D gene. The germline V gene encodes CDR1 LNHDA and CDR2 SQIVND (reference sequence). The CDR3 consists of 16 residues. The V end was cut by 0 bases, the J end by 8 bases, with 19 bases between. CDR3 in amino acids: CASSIDLGIPSRGYTF. The CDR3 region has the DNA TGTGCCAGTAGTATAGATCTCGGGATCCCAAGCAGGGGCTACACCTTC.

The J gene is TRBJ1-5, the V gene TRBV30, with D tentatively TRBD1 (5 bases). The CDR3 totals 14 residues. Per germline, CDR1 GTSNPN and CDR2 SVGIG (reference sequence). Trimming removed 0 bases from V and 9 bases from J, with 15 bases in between. CDR3 nucleotide sequence: TGTGCCTGGAGTGTACCACGTATGGGGACGCCCCAGCATTTT. It translates to CAWSVPRMGTPQHF.

V usage is TRBV2 and J usage is TRBJ1-6; no reliable D call. Germline lookup yields CDR1 SNHLY and CDR2 FYNNEI. The CDR3 length is 16 residues. The V and J ends lost 7 bases and 0 bases respectively, with 13 bases between them. CDR3 DNA: TGTGCCAGCACTCTGGACGGGAGCTCCTATAATTCACCCCTCCACTTT. It is translated as CASTLDGSSYNSPLHF.

The genes are TRBV7-9 and TRBJ1-4; TRBD1 matches at 7 bases. This CDR3 comprises 15 residues. From germline, CDR1 is SEHNR and CDR2 FQNEAQ (reference sequence). Trimming took 1 base from V and 5 from J; bases not matched to a gene: 4. This CDR3 reads CASSLGGQSNEKLFF. In nucleotides, the CDR3 is TGTGCCAGCAGCTTAGGGGGACAGTCGAATGAAAAACTGTTTTTT.

CDR3 protein: CASTVRTDTQYF. The CDR3 nucleotides are TGTGCCAGTACGGTGAGAACAGATACGCAGTATTTT. The chain recombines TRBV2 with TRBJ2-3, with D unresolved. The V and J ends lost 9 bases and 3 bases respectively, with 10 bases between them. The CDR3 is 12 residues long. Germline CDR1 is SNHLY and CDR2 is FYNNEI.

The chain is built from TRBV7-2 and TRBJ1-6; D may be TRBD1 (6 bases). The CDR3 is made up of 18 amino acids. Germline CDR1 is SGHTA and CDR2 is FQGNSA. V lost 1 base and J lost 5, with 18 bases in between. The CDR3 spells CASSLEPIGGLNNSPLHF. Written as DNA, the CDR3 is TGTGCCAGCAGCTTAGAACCTATCGGGGGGCTTAATAATTCACCCCTCCACTTT.

This chain connects TRBV6-5 to TRBJ2-7; a weak D match, TRBD2 (6 bases). V lost 3 bases to trimming and J lost 0 bases, with 9 bases between them. Germline values: CDR1 MNHEY, CDR2 SVGAGI. The CDR3 runs 14 residues. CDR3 in amino acids: CASSYGGYSYEQYF. CDR3 nucleotides: TGTGCCAGCAGTTATGGGGGGTACTCCTACGAGCAGTACTTC.

The CDR3 protein is CASSEWRNGAPRYGYTF. DNA for the CDR3: TGTGCCAGCAGTGAATGGAGGAACGGGGCGCCGAGATATGGCTACACCTTC. The rearrangement links TRBV6-1 to TRBJ1-2; possible D gene TRBD1, 5 bases. CDR1 and CDR2 from the germline V gene are MNHNS and SASEGT. Trimming shortened V by 2 bases and J by 5 bases, and 21 bases separated the two germline ends. This CDR3 region has 17 residues.

The rearrangement uses TRBV9 and TRBJ1-4; D is unclear. The CDR3 loop spans 13 amino acids. The germline gives CDR1 SGDLS, CDR2 YYNGEE. The ends were cut back, 4 bases at V and 3 bases at J, with 7 bases in the middle. As DNA, the CDR3 is TGTGCCAGCAGCCTCCCCCCTAATGAAAAACTGTTTTTT. Protein: CASSLPPNEKLFF.